This is a list of T cell receptor beta chains from one sample in a study of T cells in Graves' hyperthyroidism and ophthalmopathy. Each CDR3 protein is one row after TCRdb ran MiXCR on the multiplex PCR reads. The sample contains about 560,000 distinct CDR3 sequences, approximately 14% of which appear only once. Sequencing was carried out using blood. These receptors all stem from a woman aged 25 to 39 with Graves' hyperthyroidism. The CDR3 runs from the conserved cysteine through the conserved F or W. The D gene is left open where the match is weak. A clone size is listed for some rows: how often the clone was seen (once, few, many), or a class if it is expanded.

TRBD1 | TRBJ2-7 | NA | TRBV5-1 | TGCGCCAGCAGAACAGACAGGGGCGAGCAGTACTTC | CASRTDRGEQYF
NA | TRBJ2-4 | few | TRBV30 | TGTGCCTGGAGTAACCTCGGCTACAGAGGAAACATTCAGTACTTC | CAWSNLGYRGNIQYF
TRBD2 | TRBJ2-1 | many | TRBV7-6 | TGTGCCAGCGCTAGCGGGAGAGGGACGGACAATGAGCAGTTCTTC | CASASGRGTDNEQFF
TRBD2 | TRBJ2-1 | few | TRBV6-2/TRBV6-3 | TGTGCCAGCAGTTTGCCCCCTGAGCGGGAAGAGCAGTTCTTC | CASSLPPEREEQFF
NA | TRBJ2-1 | many | TRBV5-1 | TGCGCCAGCAGCGATAGCTTCGATGAGCAGTTCTTC | CASSDSFDEQFF
NA | TRBJ1-2 | many | TRBV28 | TGTGCCAGCAGCCACGGGCCCGGCTACGTAAGCTACACCTTC | CASSHGPGYVSYTF
NA | TRBJ1-1 | NA | TRBV4-1 | TGCGCCAGCAGCCAAGAGGGGCAGAACACTGAAGCTTTCTTT | CASSQEGQNTEAFF
NA | TRBJ1-2 | NA | TRBV20-1 | TGCAGTTCTTTTGTTCAGGCCTTCTATGGCTACACCTTC | CSSFVQAFYGYTF
NA | TRBJ1-1 | NA | TRBV7-3 | TGTGCCAGCAGCTTAGTGGGAGGTGGGACTGAAGCTTTCTTT | CASSLVGGGTEAFF
NA | TRBJ2-7 | NA | TRBV7-9 | TGTGCCAGCTGTGTAGGCAGCTCCTACGAGCAGTACTTC | CASCVGSSYEQYF
NA | TRBJ2-3 | many | TRBV7-2 | TGTGCCAGCAGCTTAGCGGGGGCTACAGATACGCAGTATTTT | CASSLAGATDTQYF
NA | TRBJ2-7 | NA | TRBV19 | TGTGCCAGTAGTTCCTTGGGGTCTCCCTACGAGCAGTACTTC | CASSSLGSPYEQYF
NA | TRBJ2-4 | NA | TRBV12-5 | TGTGCTAGTGGTCCCGCGGGGCCCGAAAACATTCAGTACTTC | CASGPAGPENIQYF
NA | TRBJ2-5 | many | TRBV9 | TGTGCCAGCAGCGTAGCGTTATTGGGGGAGACCCAGTACTTC | CASSVALLGETQYF
TRBD1 | TRBJ2-5 | NA | TRBV12-5 | TGTGCTAGTGGTCTCTTTCCGGGACAGGGCAATCTAGAGACCCAGTACTTC | CASGLFPGQGNLETQYF
NA | TRBJ1-1 | NA | TRBV20-1 | TGCAGTGCTAGGGACTTGAACACTGAAGCTTTCTTT | CSARDLNTEAFF
TRBD2 | TRBJ2-3 | many | TRBV20-1 | TGCAGTGCTCCTGAGACTAGCGGAGCCCACCCTAGCACAGATACGCAGTATTTT | CSAPETSGAHPSTDTQYF
TRBD2 | TRBJ2-1 | NA | TRBV12-5 | TGTGCTAGTGGCTTTGAGGGAGGGTTTCCCAATGAGCAGTTCTTC | CASGFEGGFPNEQFF
NA | TRBJ2-2 | NA | TRBV6-5 | TGTGCCAGCAGTTACTCGCAGGGGCCGGACACCGGGGAGCTGTTTTTT | CASSYSQGPDTGELFF
TRBD1 | TRBJ1-1 | many | TRBV27 | TGTGCCAGCAGTCCGGGGACAGAACGGCTTCTAGGCGCTTTCTTT | CASSPGTERLLGAFF
NA | TRBJ2-7 | many | TRBV7-2 | TGTGCCAGCAGCTCTACCGCCGGGGCGGGTCAGTACTTC | CASSSTAGAGQYF
NA | TRBJ2-1 | many | TRBV18 | TGTGCCAGCTCACCTAGGAATGCGGGGACCTACAATGAGCAGTTCTTC | CASSPRNAGTYNEQFF